This entry lists 20 T cell receptor beta chains sequenced from one sample in a study of blood T cell repertoires in COVID-19. Sequenced by immunoSEQ multiplex PCR; TCRdb stores in-frame clones only, minus some. The sample carries some 150,000 clones, over 65% recorded once. What was sequenced was PBMCs or T cells enriched from blood (not recorded which). All receptors derive from a woman aged 50 to 60 who had recovered from COVID-19.

The count of this clone is one. The chain joins TRBV5-6 to TRBJ2-4; 11 nucleotides agree with TRBD1. Germline-derived CDR1 and CDR2 are SGHDT and YYEEEE. J gave up 0 bases and V 0 bases, and 8 bases lay outside the gene matches. There are 19 residues in the CDR3. CDR3 in amino acids: CASSLEGQGVLRAKNIQYF. CDR3 coding DNA: TGTGCCAGCAGCTTGGAGGGACAGGGGGTTTTGAGAGCCAAAAACATTCAGTACTTC.

This chain links TRBV24-1 with TRBJ2-5; D ambiguous. Trimming took off 4 bases at V and 2 bases at J, with 10 bases between the two ends. Germline assignment: CDR1 KGHDR and CDR2 SFDVKD. The CDR3 is 14 amino acids. CDR3: CATSDSLTQETQYF. CDR3 sequence (DNA): TGTGCCACCAGTGACTCTTTAACTCAAGAGACCCAGTACTTC.

The J gene is TRBJ2-1, the V gene TRBV19; possible D gene TRBD2, 5 bases. V lost 5 bases, J lost 9 bases, and 20 bases lay in between. Germline assignment: CDR1 LNHDA and CDR2 SQIVND (reference sequence). CDR3 length equals 15 residues. The CDR3 is CASSLTGSRGREQFF. The DNA of the CDR3 is TGTGCCAGTAGTCTCACGGGGTCTCGCGGGCGTGAGCAGTTCTTC.

The chain has TRBV19 and TRBJ2-3; the match to TRBD1 covers 9 bases. V lost 5 bases and J lost 2; bases outside the gene matches: 5. The CDR3 spans 15 residues. Germline CDR1 and CDR2: LNHDA and SQIVND (reference sequence). CDR3 DNA sequence: TGTGCCAGTAGTTTCCGGGACAGGGCCACAGATACGCAGTATTTT. It codes for CASSFRDRATDTQYF.

The chain joins TRBV7-2 to TRBJ1-1, with D tentatively TRBD1 (5 bases). V lost 5 bases to trimming and J lost 5 bases, with 18 bases between them. The CDR3 contains 15 residues. Germline assignment: CDR1 SGHTA and CDR2 FQGNSA. CDR3 bases: TGTGCCAGCAGCATTATACACGGGGGTGGGACTGAAGCTTTCTTT. It is translated as CASSIIHGGGTEAFF.

The chain carries TRBV7-3 and TRBJ1-3, with a weak D call TRBD1 (5 bases). The V gene lost 3 bases and the J gene lost 3 bases, with 12 bases spanning the gap. CDR1 and CDR2 (germline): SGHTA, FQGTGA. This CDR3 has 15 amino acids. This CDR3 is CASSLQGGLGNTIYF. The CDR3 nucleotides read TGTGCCAGCAGCTTGCAGGGAGGCCTTGGAAACACCATATATTTT.

The chain employs TRBV11-2 and TRBJ2-1; TRBD2 might be the D (6 bases). Looked up from germline, CDR1 is SGHAT and CDR2 is FQNNGV. The CDR3 has 15 residues. The V and J ends lost 1 base and 7 bases respectively, with 14 bases between them. CDR3 loop: CASSLGSGWGNEQFF. In DNA form, the CDR3 reads TGTGCCAGCAGCTTAGGTAGCGGATGGGGGAATGAGCAGTTCTTC.

For this clone: The same CDR3 also results from other DNA sequences found in this sample. The genes are TRBV9 and TRBJ1-1; D call uncertain. From germline, CDR1 is SGDLS and CDR2 YYNGEE. V was clipped by 2 bases and J by 2 bases, with 7 bases between them. CDR3 length equals 13 residues. CDR3 nucleotide sequence: TGTGCCAGCAGCGTGGCGGGCAACACTGAAGCTTTCTTT. This codes for CASSVAGNTEAFF.

This clone is a singleton in its sample. The rearrangement joins TRBV5-5 to TRBJ2-7; 12 bases map to TRBD1. The CDR3 consists of 18 residues. Germline CDR1 reads SGHKS; CDR2 reads YYEKEE (reference sequence). With 2 bases clipped from V and 4 bases from J, the junction kept 13 bases outside the gene matches. CDR3 bases: TGTGCCAGCAGCTTATATGGGACAGGGGGCGAAATGGAGTACGAGCAGTACGTC. Protein: CASSLYGTGGEMEYEQYV.

This clone appeared once. CDR3 region: CASRVEGRGPWGYTF. Here the CDR3 DNA reads TGTGCCAGCAGAGTGGAGGGGCGGGGCCCTTGGGGCTACACCTTC. This chain joins TRBV7-8 and TRBJ1-2; D might be TRBD1 (5 bases). V shed 6 bases and J shed 8 bases, with 22 bases lying between them. The CDR3 is made up of 15 amino acids. The germline V gene encodes CDR1 SGHVS and CDR2 FQNEAQ.

The chain is built from TRBV5-3 and TRBJ1-5; D is ambiguous. TRBV5-3 is identified as an open reading frame with a role that is uncertain. Deletions cut 0 bases from V and 3 bases from J, with 4 bases between. The CDR3 has 13 amino acids. The DNA of the CDR3 is TGTGCCAGAAGCTTGGCCGTCAATCAGCCCCAGCATTTT. It is translated as CARSLAVNQPQHF.

The V call is TRBV9, the J call TRBJ2-3; TRBD2 aligns across 12 bases. J was trimmed by 0 bases and V by 4 bases; bases with no gene match: 18. The CDR3 consists of 21 residues. Germline V gives CDR1 SGDLS, CDR2 YYNGEE. The CDR3: CASSPRGLGLAGGPSTDTQYF. CDR3 sequence (DNA): TGTGCCAGCAGCCCGAGAGGATTAGGGCTAGCGGGGGGGCCCAGCACAGATACGCAGTATTTT. Supplemented by reference TRBV9 and TRBJ2-3, the full variable domain reads DSGVTQTPKHLITATGQRVTLRCSPRSGDLSVYWYQQSLDQGLQFLIQYYNGEERAKGNILERFSAQQFPDLHSELNLSSLELGDSALYFCASSPRGLGLAGGPSTDTQYFGPGTRLTVL.

This chain links TRBV5-5 with TRBJ2-2; tentative D call: TRBD2 (5 bases). CDR1 and CDR2 (germline): SGHKS, YYEKEE (reference sequence). Trimming left V 0 bases short and J 0 bases short, with 6 bases between. CDR3 length: 15 residues. CDR3 residues: CASSLEGANTGELFF. The CDR3 nucleotides are TGTGCCAGCAGCTTGGAGGGAGCGAACACCGGGGAGCTGTTTTTT.

This chain connects TRBV19 to TRBJ2-1; 7 bases fit TRBD2. The CDR3 extends over 17 amino acids. Trimming at V came to 9 bases and at J to 6 bases, leaving 20 bases not matched to a gene. Germline V lookup: CDR1 LNHDA, CDR2 SQIVND (reference sequence). CDR3 DNA: TGTGCCAGACCCGGTGGAGGCGGGCTACGGGGGGTCAATGAGCAGTTCTTC. Protein product: CARPGGGGLRGVNEQFF.

This chain connects TRBV19 to TRBJ1-2; tentatively, D is TRBD1 (5 bases). CDR1 and CDR2 from the germline V gene are LNHDA and SQIVND (reference sequence). The V and J ends lost 7 bases and 0 bases respectively, with 9 bases between them. This CDR3 spans 13 amino acids. The CDR3 bases are TGTGCCAGTACGGACATCACTAACTATGGCTACACCTTC. It translates to CASTDITNYGYTF.

This clone occurred a few times. This chain uses TRBV12-5 with TRBJ1-1; D ambiguous. CDR1 is LGHNT and CDR2 is FRNRAP in the germline V gene. The CDR3 sequence is 13 residues long. The V end lost 6 bases, the J end lost 6 bases, and 14 bases lay between the germline ends. This CDR3 reads CASGQLFGAEAFF. DNA of the CDR3: TGTGCTAGTGGCCAGTTGTTCGGGGCTGAAGCTTTCTTT.

This clone has more than one count but fewer than ten. The genes are TRBV7-9 and TRBJ2-2; no clear D. This CDR3 spans 13 amino acids. The germline gives CDR1 SEHNR, CDR2 FQNEAQ (reference sequence). The ends were cut back, 5 bases at V and 8 bases at J, with 12 bases in the middle. CDR3: CASSTTLGGELFF. Here the CDR3 DNA reads TGTGCCAGCAGCACGACTCTAGGAGGGGAGCTGTTTTTT.

CDR3 nucleotide sequence: TGCAGCGCCCAGGGGGAGATCGCCCAGTACTTC. It specifies CSAQGEIAQYF. The J gene is TRBJ2-5, the V gene TRBV29-1; TRBD1 aligns across 7 bases. Germline V lookup: CDR1 SQVTM, CDR2 ANQGSEA. CDR3 length equals 11 residues. V trimming: 7 bases; J trimming: 9 bases; junction bases outside the gene matches: 8. Full variable domain (remainder filled in from reference TRBV29-1 and TRBJ2-5): SAVISQKPSRDICQRGTSLTIQCQVDSQVTMMFWYRQQPGQSLTLIATANQGSEATYESGFVIDKFPISRPNLTFSTLTVSNMSPEDSSIYLCSAQGEIAQYFGPGTRLLVL.

The gene calls are TRBV5-1 and TRBJ2-3; D not resolved. Germline V lookup: CDR1 SGHRS, CDR2 YFSETQ. Trimming shortened V by 4 bases and J by 2 bases, and 2 bases separated the two germline ends. The CDR3 has 11 residues. The CDR3 DNA reads TGCGCCAGCAGCCTCACAGATACGCAGTATTTT. This sequence encodes CASSLTDTQYF.

The chain has TRBV7-8 and TRBJ1-6, with D unresolved. V was clipped by 3 bases and J by 9 bases, with 12 bases between them. This CDR3 comprises 14 residues. CDR1 and CDR2 (germline): SGHVS, FQNEAQ. CDR3 sequence: CASSFQERFSPLHF. The CDR3 DNA reads TGTGCCAGCAGCTTCCAGGAACGGTTTTCACCCCTCCACTTT. Using reference TRBV7-8 and TRBJ1-6 for the parts outside the CDR3, the full variable domain is GAGVSQSPRYKVAKRGQDVALRCDPISGHVSLFWYQQALGQGPEFLTYFQNEAQLDKSGLPSDRFFAERPEGSVSTLKIQRTQQEDSAVYLCASSFQERFSPLHFGNGTRLTVT.